In its sample, the clone carrying this TCR beta chain was seen once. Its specificity is not known. Produced via immunoSEQ multiplex PCR; TCRdb's table is partial and in-frame only. The sample has approximately 100,000 clones; 80% to 90% are singletons. The CDR3 is 13 amino acids. Trimming took off 1 base at V and 5 bases at J, with 9 bases between the two ends. Germline V gene lookup returns CDR1 SGHDT and CDR2 YYEEEE. The entry originates in a study of T cell responses to AZD1222 COVID-19 vaccine. Points from the study as a whole: Repertoires in all cases were sampled only once the peak T cell response had passed.

This specimen was peripheral blood, taken 28 days after the second AZD1222 dose. The sequence came from an adult who received the AZD1222 COVID-19 vaccine. J is TRBJ2-5 and V is TRBV5-6; D is undetermined. CDR3 bases: TGTGCCAGCAGCTTGAGGGCCCGGGAGACCCAGTACTTC. This translates into CASSLRARETQYF.